The 26 T cell receptor beta chains below come from one sample, sequenced in a study of shared clonotypes between healthy human individuals. Naive CD8 cells were CD45RO-negative, positively selected for CCR7, excluding terminally differentiated effector memory CD45RA+ cells. Here immunoSEQ multiplex PCR was the method, and the copy in TCRdb shows in-frame clones only, minus some. The table shows roughly 2,000,000 clones, with just under 95% occurring only once. Sequencing used naive CD8+ T cells from PBMCs. The receptors were sampled from a man between 18 and 29 years old in good health. Some clones in this sample may be carry-over from other donors' samples.

CDR3 nucleotides: TGTGCCAGTAGCCGTGGACTAGCGGGAGCAAATGAGCAGTTCTTC. It translates to CASSRGLAGANEQFF. The chain uses TRBV19 and TRBJ2-1; 13 nucleotides agree with TRBD2. CDR3 length equals 15 residues. In germline, CDR1 is LNHDA, CDR2 SQIVND (reference sequence). With V trimmed by 6 bases and J by 7 bases, 6 bases remained unmatched.

The rearrangement links TRBV30 to TRBJ2-7; D may be TRBD2 (6 bases). Trimming left V 7 bases short and J 3 bases short, with 16 bases between. Germline assignment: CDR1 GTSNPN and CDR2 SVGIG (reference sequence). This CDR3 region has 13 residues. CDR3 sequence reads: CAFRELGFYEQYF. The CDR3 bases are TGTGCCTTCCGGGAGTTGGGATTCTACGAGCAGTACTTC.

V gene TRBV27 combines with J gene TRBJ2-5, with D perhaps TRBD1 or TRBD2 (5 bases each). The length of the CDR3 is 13 residues. CDR1 is MNHEY and CDR2 is SMNVEV in the germline V gene (reference sequence). The V and J ends lost 5 bases and 7 bases respectively, with 14 bases between them. The CDR3 sequence: CASSLTWGPTQYF. The CDR3 DNA is TGTGCCAGCAGTCTCACATGGGGACCGACCCAGTACTTC.

This chain joins TRBV2 and TRBJ1-4; D ambiguous. CDR1 and CDR2 (germline): SNHLY, FYNNEI. V dropped 2 bases and J dropped 1 base, with 11 bases sitting between them. The length of the CDR3 is 16 residues. In DNA form, the CDR3 reads TGTGCCAGCAGTGAACGGGCGGTGGTAACTAATGAAAAACTGTTTTTT. It specifies CASSERAVVTNEKLFF.

The V and J genes are TRBV15 and TRBJ2-2, with 8 bases lining up with TRBD2. Losses at the gene ends were 7 bases for V and 2 bases for J; bases not matched to a gene: 6. The CDR3 contains 15 residues. CDR1 is LNHNV and CDR2 is YYDKDF in the germline V gene (reference sequence). CDR3 DNA: TGTGCCACCAAACTAGCGGAGAAAAACACCGGGGAGCTGTTTTTT. Protein product: CATKLAEKNTGELFF. Filled out from reference TRBV15 and TRBJ2-2, the complete variable domain reads DAMVIQNPRYQVTQFGKPVTLSCSQTLNHNVMYWYQQKSSQAPKLLFHYYDKDFNNEADTPDNFQSRRPNTSFCFLDIRSPGLGDTAMYLCATKLAEKNTGELFFGEGSRLTVL.

The V call is TRBV30, the J call TRBJ2-2, with TRBD2 as a possible D gene (6 bases). The germline CDR1 and CDR2 sequences are GTSNPN and SVGIG (reference sequence). Trimming stripped 2 bases from V and 4 bases from J, with 11 bases between. There are 14 residues in the CDR3. The CDR3 spells CAWSFGSGTGELFF. The CDR3 DNA sequence: TGTGCCTGGAGTTTCGGGAGTGGCACCGGGGAGCTGTTTTTT.

In nucleotides, the CDR3 is TGCGCCAGCAGCCAAGATGACAGACACTATGGCTACACCTTC. Protein product: CASSQDDRHYGYTF. The V and J genes are TRBV4-3 and TRBJ1-2, with D perhaps TRBD1 (5 bases). The CDR3 has 14 residues. From germline, CDR1 is LGHNA and CDR2 YSLEER. V was cut by 0 bases and J by 3 bases, with 8 bases left in between.

The gene calls are TRBV4-3 and TRBJ1-2, with D possibly TRBD1 on 5 matching bases. The V end lost 4 bases, the J end lost 8 bases, and 17 bases lay between the germline ends. The CDR3 contains 14 residues. Germline CDR1 and CDR2: LGHNA and YSLEER. CDR3 amino acids: CASSPRDLGGGYTF. As DNA, the CDR3 is TGCGCCAGCAGCCCCCGGGACCTCGGTGGCGGCTACACCTTC.

This clone showed up just a few times. This sequence joins TRBV9 and TRBJ1-1, with 7 bases fitting TRBD1. The V gene end was trimmed by 3 bases and the J gene end by 4 bases; junction bases not matched to a gene: 9. CDR3 size: 15 residues. CDR1 and CDR2 (germline): SGDLS, YYNGEE. CDR3 loop: CASSADRDWTTEAFF. DNA for the CDR3: TGTGCCAGCAGCGCCGACAGGGACTGGACCACTGAAGCTTTCTTT.

The chain carries TRBV19 and TRBJ1-1; D unresolved. The V gene's germline CDR1 is LNHDA and CDR2 SQIVND (reference sequence). V was shortened by 8 bases and J by 5 bases, with 9 bases between the two germline ends. The CDR3 spans 11 residues. The CDR3 loop is CASAYGTEAFF. The CDR3 nucleotides read TGTGCCAGTGCTTACGGAACTGAAGCTTTCTTT.

This clone appeared once. The CDR3 reads CACSGDPPYEQYF. DNA of the CDR3: TGTGCCTGTTCGGGAGACCCACCGTACGAGCAGTACTTC. The chain has TRBV7-9 and TRBJ2-7, with a possible D match to TRBD2 (6 bases). Germline CDR1 is SEHNR and CDR2 is FQNEAQ (reference sequence). V was clipped by 11 bases and J by 4 bases, with 18 bases between them. The CDR3 is 13 amino acids.

V and J are TRBV10-1 and TRBJ2-1; possible D gene TRBD2, 5 bases. CDR1 and CDR2 (germline): WNHNN, SYGVQD (reference sequence). The CDR3 is 17 amino acids. The V and J ends lost 4 bases and 4 bases respectively, with 20 bases between them. As DNA, the CDR3 is TGCGCCAGCAGTGCCTCCAGGTCAAGCGGAGATTACAATGAGCAGTTCTTC. It yields the protein CASSASRSSGDYNEQFF.

The rearrangement uses TRBV7-8 and TRBJ1-3, with D hard to call. Germline V gene data show CDR1 as SGHVS and CDR2 as FQNEAQ. This CDR3 region has 14 residues. V dropped 5 bases and J dropped 7 bases, with 15 bases sitting between them. CDR3 in amino acids: CASSPARQRNTIYF. The DNA for the CDR3 is TGTGCCAGCAGCCCGGCCCGCCAGAGGAACACCATATATTTT.

The chain joins TRBV9 to TRBJ2-3, with D unresolved. The germline gives CDR1 SGDLS, CDR2 YYNGEE. CDR3 length equals 15 residues. Trimming took 4 bases from V and 4 from J, leaving 16 bases between them. CDR3 DNA: TGTGCCAGCAGCCTCGGGCGTGGTAGGGCAGATACGCAGTATTTT. Translating it yields CASSLGRGRADTQYF.

The chain couples TRBV21-1 to TRBJ1-5. TRBV21-1 is tagged as a pseudogene. The CDR3 runs 14 residues. CDR3 region: CASSMTGPNQPQHF. The DNA of the CDR3 is TGTGCCAGCAGCATGACGGGGCCCAATCAGCCCCAGCATTTT.

The gene calls are TRBV7-9 and TRBJ1-2; D remains ambiguous. The germline V and J ends were trimmed by 3 bases and 4 bases, with 21 bases remaining between them. The CDR3 has 17 amino acids. Germline V gene data show CDR1 as SEHNR and CDR2 as FQNEAQ (reference sequence). CDR3 bases: TGTGCCAGCAGCTTCAGTAGGGTTAGGGCTTCTACCTATGGCTACACCTTC. As protein: CASSFSRVRASTYGYTF.

This sequence joins TRBV4-2 and TRBJ2-3; 10 bases fit TRBD2. CDR3 length: 17 amino acids. Per the germline V gene, CDR1 is LGHNA and CDR2 is YNFKEQ. V trimming: 0 bases; J trimming: 5 bases; junction bases outside the gene matches: 8. The CDR3 protein is CASSQDTAGGSIDTQYF. CDR3 in DNA: TGTGCCAGCAGCCAAGATACAGCGGGAGGGTCGATAGATACGCAGTATTTT.

J is TRBJ2-5 and V is TRBV25-1; D remains unclear. Germline V CDR1 and CDR2: MGHDK, SYGVNS. The CDR3 totals 11 residues. Trimming pared 6 bases from V and 1 base from J, leaving 3 bases between. The CDR3 nucleotides are TGTGCCAGCAGGACCCAAGAGACCCAGTACTTC. Its protein product is CASRTQETQYF.

This chain joins TRBV6-1 and TRBJ2-3; D might be TRBD2 (5 bases). This CDR3 contains 13 residues. Looked up from germline, CDR1 is MNHNS and CDR2 is SASEGT. Trimming took off 2 bases at V and 8 bases at J, with 11 bases between the two ends. CDR3 bases: TGTGCCAGCAGTGAATTCGGGGTGGCTACGCAGTATTTT. Translation gives CASSEFGVATQYF.

This clone was counted only a few times. CDR3 residues: CASSLGRGAFF. The CDR3 coding sequence is TGCGCCAGCAGCCTAGGGAGGGGAGCTTTCTTT. This chain connects TRBV5-1 to TRBJ1-1; tentatively, D is TRBD1 (5 bases). Germline CDR1 is SGHRS and CDR2 is YFSETQ. V dropped 4 bases and J dropped 10 bases, with 11 bases sitting between them. This CDR3 has 11 amino acids.

The gene calls are TRBV4-3 and TRBJ2-1, with TRBD2 matching 9 bases. V shed 0 bases and J 7 bases; nucleotides not matched to a gene: 10. Germline CDR1 is LGHNA and CDR2 is YSLEER. CDR3 length: 17 residues. The chain's CDR3 is CASSQDHSGRTGNEQFF. The CDR3 DNA follows: TGCGCCAGCAGCCAAGATCATAGCGGGAGAACGGGGAATGAGCAGTTCTTC.

To note about this clone: Other DNA sequences in the sample encode the same CDR3. The chain carries TRBV4-3 and TRBJ2-2; a weak D match, TRBD2 (6 bases). This CDR3 is built from 15 residues. CDR1 LGHNA and CDR2 YSLEER come from the germline V gene. The V end lost 0 bases, the J end lost 5 bases, and 10 bases lay between the germline ends. The CDR3 loop reads CASSQDRAGTGELFF. Written as DNA, the CDR3 is TGCGCCAGCAGCCAAGATCGTGCGGGGACCGGGGAGCTGTTTTTT.

The chain joins TRBV10-3 to TRBJ1-1; D is unclear. The CDR3 is 17 amino acids. V was cut by 0 bases and J by 7 bases, with 21 bases left in between. The germline V gene encodes CDR1 ENHRY and CDR2 SYGVKD. CDR3 sequence reads: CAISESLEIPPAGEAFF. Written as DNA, the CDR3 is TGTGCCATCAGTGAGTCGTTGGAGATACCCCCGGCCGGTGAAGCTTTCTTT.

This sequence joins TRBV28 and TRBJ2-7; D tentatively reads TRBD1 or TRBD2 (5 bases each). The CDR3 has 16 amino acids. Deletions cut 7 bases from V and 7 bases from J, with 26 bases between. Germline CDR1 and CDR2: MDHEN and SYDVKM. The CDR3 coding sequence is TGTGCCAGCACTCAAGCCCTCGGGGCGGTTTTGGGTGAGCAGTACTTC. It codes for CASTQALGAVLGEQYF.

This chain connects TRBV5-1 to TRBJ1-3, with a possible D match to TRBD1 (5 bases). Trimming removed 0 bases at V and 2 bases at J, with 9 bases between. The CDR3 is made up of 15 amino acids. The germline V gene has CDR1 SGHRS and CDR2 YFSETQ. The CDR3 here is CASSLGAGTGNTIYF. CDR3 nucleotides: TGCGCCAGCAGCTTGGGGGCAGGGACTGGAAACACCATATATTTT.

The chain recombines TRBV2 with TRBJ2-1; 7 nucleotides agree with TRBD2. After removal of 5 bases from V and 8 bases from J, the junction contained 12 bases not matched to a gene. This CDR3 spans 15 amino acids. Germline CDR1 reads SNHLY; CDR2 reads FYNNEI. CDR3 nucleotides: TGTGCCAGCAGTAGACAAATACCTAGCGGCTATGAGCAGTTCTTC. Protein: CASSRQIPSGYEQFF.